Following are 17 T cell receptor beta chains from one sample sequenced in a study of shared clonotypes between healthy human individuals. Libraries were prepared by immunoSEQ multiplex PCR; TCRdb keeps only in-frame clonotypes and omits some of them. The table lists 2 million to 2.5 million clones, over 85% of them singletons. Only CD45RO-negative cells positively selected for CCR7 counted as naive CD8 cells, so terminally differentiated effector memory CD45RA+ cells were excluded. The sequenced sample was naive CD8+ T cells sorted from blood. All receptors derive from a man between 18 and 35 years old in good health.

This clone occurred once. This rearrangement joins TRBV5-1 to TRBJ2-1, with a weak D call TRBD1 (6 bases). V lost 2 bases and J 8 bases, leaving 20 bases between the germline ends. Germline V gives CDR1 SGHRS, CDR2 YFSETQ. This CDR3 is 16 amino acids long. This CDR3 is CASSFMGAGVLDEQFF. The CDR3 nucleotides are TGCGCCAGCAGCTTCATGGGGGCAGGGGTGTTGGATGAGCAGTTCTTC.

This chain uses TRBV30 with TRBJ1-1, with 7 positions matching TRBD1. Germline CDR1 reads GTSNPN; CDR2 reads SVGIG (reference sequence). V lost 1 base and J lost 3; bases outside the gene matches: 8. The CDR3 extends over 15 amino acids. CDR3 sequence reads: CAWSGDREKDTEAFF. The DNA for the CDR3 is TGTGCCTGGAGTGGCGACAGGGAAAAGGACACTGAAGCTTTCTTT.

V is TRBV10-3 and J is TRBJ2-2; D perhaps matches TRBD1 (6 bases). The ends were cut back, 6 bases at V and 0 bases at J, with 8 bases in the middle. CDR1 is ENHRY and CDR2 is SYGVKD in the germline V gene. The CDR3 consists of 14 residues. The CDR3 nucleotides read TGTGCCATCAGACCAGGGGCGAACACCGGGGAGCTGTTTTTT. It yields the protein CAIRPGANTGELFF.

This clone appeared once. The rearrangement joins TRBV6-4 to TRBJ1-1, with 11 nucleotides matching TRBD1. Germline V gene sequence: CDR1 MRHNA, CDR2 SNTAGT. V trimming: 5 bases; J trimming: 5 bases; junction bases outside the gene matches: 10. The CDR3 length is 16 residues. The CDR3 nucleotides read TGTGCCAGCAGTCCCCGGGACAGGGGGATTGGGACTGAAGCTTTCTTT. Translated: CASSPRDRGIGTEAFF.

Here the CDR3 DNA reads TGTGCCAGCAGCTTAAGCCCTGAGGGGGCTAACTATGGCTACACCTTC. Protein sequence: CASSLSPEGANYGYTF. The genes are TRBV11-2 and TRBJ1-2, with D tentatively TRBD1 (6 bases). The V gene's germline CDR1 is SGHAT and CDR2 FQNNGV. The CDR3 covers 16 residues. The germline V and J ends were trimmed by 2 bases and 0 bases, with 13 bases remaining between them. The full variable domain, completed using reference TRBV11-2 and TRBJ1-2, is EAGVAQSPRYKIIEKRQSVAFWCNPISGHATLYWYQQILGQGPKLLIQFQNNGVVDDSQLPKDRFSAERLKGVDSTLKIQPAKLEDSAVYLCASSLSPEGANYGYTFGSGTRLTVV.

This sequence joins TRBV6-1 and TRBJ2-7, with TRBD1 as a possible D gene (7 bases). V was cut by 6 bases and J by 1 base, with 13 bases left in between. CDR1 MNHNS and CDR2 SASEGT come from the germline V gene. CDR3 length: 14 amino acids. The CDR3 spells CASSLTGTSYEQYF. CDR3 coding DNA: TGTGCCAGCAGCCTGACAGGGACTTCCTACGAGCAGTACTTC.

The chain recombines TRBV12-5 with TRBJ1-3, with D unclear. CDR1 LGHNT and CDR2 FRNRAP come from the germline V gene. Trimming removed 1 base from V and 2 bases from J, with 6 bases in between. CDR3 size: 14 residues. For the CDR3, the DNA is TGTGCTAGTGGTTTGGGGATGCCTGGAAACACCATATATTTT. Translation: CASGLGMPGNTIYF.

The count of this clone is one. The chain links TRBV5-1 to TRBJ2-1, with D maybe TRBD1 (5 bases). CDR1 and CDR2 from the germline V gene are SGHRS and YFSETQ. V was pared by 3 bases and J by 2 bases, with 6 bases between. The CDR3 is 13 residues long. CDR3 sequence (DNA): TGCGCCAGCAGCTCGGACACCTACAATGAGCAGTTCTTC. Its translation is CASSSDTYNEQFF.

The chain couples TRBV4-1 to TRBJ2-7, with D tentatively TRBD1 (6 bases). Looked up from germline, CDR1 is MGHRA and CDR2 is YSYEKL. The CDR3 runs to 14 residues. Trimming took 2 bases from V and 5 from J, leaving 13 bases between them. The chain's CDR3 is CASSQTQGVDEQYF. In DNA, the CDR3 is TGCGCCAGCAGCCAAACACAGGGAGTCGACGAGCAGTACTTC.

V and J are TRBV5-1 and TRBJ2-1, with D possibly being TRBD1 (6 bases). Germline CDR1 is SGHRS and CDR2 is YFSETQ. V was cut by 9 bases and J by 5 bases, with 27 bases left in between. CDR3 length: 17 residues. The CDR3 nucleotides read TGCGCCAATGGGACCTATGGACAGCCCTTTTCGAACAATGAGCAGTTCTTC. Translated, it gives CANGTYGQPFSNNEQFF.

CDR3 DNA sequence: TGCGCCAGCAGCCTGGACTGGGAGGGGTCCGAGCAGTACTTC. Translating gives CASSLDWEGSEQYF. The V call is TRBV4-3, the J call TRBJ2-7, with 7 positions matching TRBD2. CDR1 LGHNA and CDR2 YSLEER come from the germline V gene. V dropped 4 bases and J dropped 6; count of bases not matched to a gene: 9. The CDR3 length is 14 residues.

The chain employs TRBV10-1 and TRBJ2-7; D unclear. Trimming shortened V by 7 bases and J by 7 bases, and 11 bases separated the two germline ends. CDR1 and CDR2 from the germline V gene are WNHNN and SYGVQD (reference sequence). This CDR3 spans 11 amino acids. This CDR3 reads CASNDGREQYF. The CDR3 DNA reads TGCGCCAGCAATGACGGACGAGAGCAGTACTTC.

The chain couples TRBV7-9 to TRBJ2-3, with D possibly TRBD1 on 5 matching bases. This CDR3 is built from 15 residues. Trimming removed 2 bases from V and 1 base from J, with 10 bases in between. Germline V CDR1 and CDR2: SEHNR, FQNEAQ (reference sequence). The CDR3 sequence is CASSLYRGGTDTQYF. CDR3 DNA: TGTGCCAGCAGCTTATATAGGGGCGGCACAGATACGCAGTATTTT.

The rearrangement uses TRBV27 and TRBJ1-1; TRBD1 aligns across 7 bases. The trim removed 5 bases at V and 4 bases at J, leaving 13 bases unmatched. Germline V lookup: CDR1 MNHEY, CDR2 SMNVEV (reference sequence). CDR3 length equals 16 residues. The CDR3 DNA follows: TGTGCCAGCAGTCCCTCACAGGGGCCCCTGAGCACTGAAGCTTTCTTT. This sequence encodes CASSPSQGPLSTEAFF.

The rearrangement uses TRBV27 and TRBJ2-1; D ambiguous. CDR1 is MNHEY, CDR2 SMNVEV, per germline (reference sequence). The CDR3 is 14 residues long. V lost 2 bases and J 8 bases, leaving 13 bases between the germline ends. The CDR3 loop reads CASSLLLGTDEQFF. DNA for the CDR3: TGTGCCAGCAGTTTACTCCTAGGTACGGATGAGCAGTTCTTC.

The count of this clone is one. The gene calls are TRBV5-6 and TRBJ2-3; 7 nucleotides line up with TRBD2. The germline V gene has CDR1 SGHDT and CDR2 YYEEEE. Trimming at V came to 4 bases and at J to 1 base, leaving 6 bases not matched to a gene. This CDR3 region has 15 residues. The CDR3, as DNA: TGTGCCAGCAGCGACGGTGGGGGGGGCACAGATACGCAGTATTTT. Translation: CASSDGGGGTDTQYF.

The V and J genes are TRBV30 and TRBJ1-5; perhaps TRBD1 as D (6 bases). Germline V gene sequence: CDR1 GTSNPN, CDR2 SVGIG (reference sequence). The CDR3 spans 14 residues. V lost 1 base and J 4 bases, leaving 11 bases between the germline ends. The CDR3, as DNA: TGTGCCTGGAGTGAGGGGGAAGGGAATCAGCCCCAGCATTTT. This sequence encodes CAWSEGEGNQPQHF.